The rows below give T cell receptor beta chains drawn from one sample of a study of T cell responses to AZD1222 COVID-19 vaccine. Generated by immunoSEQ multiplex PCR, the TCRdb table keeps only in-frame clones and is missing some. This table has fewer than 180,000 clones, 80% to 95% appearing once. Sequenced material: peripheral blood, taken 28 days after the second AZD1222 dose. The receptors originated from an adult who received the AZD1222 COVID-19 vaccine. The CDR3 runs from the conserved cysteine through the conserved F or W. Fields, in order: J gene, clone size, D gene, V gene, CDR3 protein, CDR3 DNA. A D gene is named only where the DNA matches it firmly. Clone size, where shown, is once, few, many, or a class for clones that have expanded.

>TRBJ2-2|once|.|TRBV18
CASSPTGLGVELFF
TGTGCCAGCTCACCTACCGGACTCGGTGTGGAGCTGTTTTTT
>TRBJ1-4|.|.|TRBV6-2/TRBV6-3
CASSPGVIEKLFF
TGTGCCAGCAGTCCCGGGGTGATTGAAAAACTGTTTTTT
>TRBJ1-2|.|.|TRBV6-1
CASSEVTGDYGYTF
TGTGCCAGCAGTGAAGTAACAGGCGACTATGGCTACACCTTC
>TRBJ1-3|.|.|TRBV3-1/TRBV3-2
CASSWTGNTIYF
TGTGCCAGCAGCTGGACGGGAAACACCATATATTTT
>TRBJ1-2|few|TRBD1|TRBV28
CASRRDSFYGYTF
TGTGCCAGCAGACGGGACAGTTTCTATGGCTACACCTTC
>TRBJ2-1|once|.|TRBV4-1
CASSQPDWRSSYNEQFF
TGCGCCAGCAGTCAACCCGACTGGAGGAGCTCCTACAATGAGCAGTTCTTC
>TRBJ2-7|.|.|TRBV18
CASSTGLSSYEQYF
TGTGCCAGCTCCACCGGCCTAAGCTCCTACGAGCAGTACTTC
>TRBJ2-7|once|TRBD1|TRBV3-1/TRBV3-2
CASSHPRDSPTYEQYF
TGTGCCAGCAGCCACCCCCGGGACAGCCCTACCTACGAGCAGTACTTC
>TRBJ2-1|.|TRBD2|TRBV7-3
CASSWAGTSSYNEQFF
TGTGCCAGCAGCTGGGCCGGGACTAGCAGTTACAATGAGCAGTTCTTC
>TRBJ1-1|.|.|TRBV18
CACLGQMNTEAFF
TGTGCCTGCCTCGGACAGATGAACACTGAAGCTTTCTTT
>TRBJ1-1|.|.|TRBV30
CAWRPGRLTEAFF
TGTGCCTGGAGGCCGGGGCGTCTCACTGAAGCTTTCTTT
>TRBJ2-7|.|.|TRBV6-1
CASSELAFSYEQYF
TGTGCCAGCAGTGAGCTAGCGTTCTCCTACGAGCAGTACTTC
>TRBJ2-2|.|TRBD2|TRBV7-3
CASSRRPGTSGRASNTGELFF
TGTGCCAGCAGCAGAAGACCCGGGACTAGCGGGAGGGCCTCGAACACCGGGGAGCTGTTTTTT
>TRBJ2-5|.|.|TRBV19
CASSIVKGGLQETQYF
TGTGCCAGTAGTATAGTAAAGGGGGGCCTACAAGAGACCCAGTACTTC
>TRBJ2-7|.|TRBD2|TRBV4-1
CASEREFSSYEQYF
TGCGCCAGCGAGCGGGAGTTTAGCTCCTACGAGCAGTACTTC
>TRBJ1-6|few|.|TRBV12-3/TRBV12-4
CASSLTDSPLHF
TGTGCCAGCAGTTTGACGGATTCACCCCTCCACTTT
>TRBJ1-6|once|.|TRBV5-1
CASSERGSYYNSPLHF
TGCGCCAGCAGCGAACGCGGCAGCTACTATAATTCACCCCTCCACTTT
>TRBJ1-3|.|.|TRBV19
CASSTWGSTIYF
TGTGCCAGTAGTACGTGGGGGAGCACCATATATTTT
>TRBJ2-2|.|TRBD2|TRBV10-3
CASSGQRGTGELFF
TGTGCCTCTTCAGGCCAGCGGGGCACCGGGGAGCTGTTTTTT
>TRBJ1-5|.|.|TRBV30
CAWNTGAGNQPQHF
TGTGCCTGGAATACCGGGGCGGGCAATCAGCCCCAGCATTTT
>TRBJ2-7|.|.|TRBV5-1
CASSLTGEYEQYF
TGCGCCAGCAGCTTGACGGGAGAGTACGAGCAGTACTTC
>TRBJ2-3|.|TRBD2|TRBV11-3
CASSFTSGRATDTQYF
TGTGCCAGCAGCTTCACTAGCGGGAGGGCCACAGATACGCAGTATTTT
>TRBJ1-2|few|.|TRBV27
CASSFGDNYGYTF
TGTGCCAGCAGTTTCGGGGATAACTATGGCTACACCTTC
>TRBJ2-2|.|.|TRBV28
CASSLNPWGRAGELFF
TGTGCCAGCAGTTTAAATCCCTGGGGGCGGGCCGGGGAGCTGTTTTTT
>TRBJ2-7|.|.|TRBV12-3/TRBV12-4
CASSPTVYEQYF
TGTGCCAGCAGCCCGACAGTCTACGAGCAGTACTTC
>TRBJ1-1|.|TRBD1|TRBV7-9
CASSVPISIGTGNTEAFF
TGTGCCAGCAGCGTCCCGATTTCTATAGGGACAGGGAACACTGAAGCTTTCTTT
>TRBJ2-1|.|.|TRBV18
CASSPGLEGGSYNEQFF
TGTGCCAGCTCCCCTGGCCTCGAGGGGGGCTCCTACAATGAGCAGTTCTTC
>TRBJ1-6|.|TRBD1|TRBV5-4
CASSGTGQGADSPLHF
TGTGCCAGCAGCGGCACGGGACAGGGGGCAGACTCACCCCTCCACTTT
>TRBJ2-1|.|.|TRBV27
CASRSWSSYNEQFF
TGTGCCAGCAGAAGTTGGAGCTCCTACAATGAGCAGTTCTTC